Shown below are 31 T cell receptor beta chains from a single sample sequenced in a study of T cells in women clearing cervical HPV infection. Generated by immunoSEQ multiplex PCR, the TCRdb table keeps only in-frame clones and is missing some. The sample data list 25,000 to 35,000 clones. Material for sequencing was blood buffy coat. These receptors originate from a woman aged 18 to 75 with a cervical HPV16 infection that either progressed to CIN3+ or cleared (not recorded which).

On this clone: The CDR3 extends 3 residues past the end of the read, so its final part is completed from the germline J gene. V and J are TRBV18 and TRBJ2-3; D possibly corresponds to TRBD2 (5 bases). Germline assignment: CDR1 KGHSH and CDR2 LQKENI. The CDR3 loop spans 15 amino acids. Partial CDR3 DNA: TGTGCCAGCTCACCACCCCCGGGTCGGGGTCAGCCG. Its protein is CASSPPPGRGQP. The CDR3, in full, reads CASSPPPGRGQPQYF.

A remark on this clone: The read ends 3 residues early relative to the CDR3; the germline J gene fills the gap. The V gene is TRBV6-2 or TRBV6-3, the J gene TRBJ2-3; 12 bases align to TRBD2. The V gene end was trimmed by 6 bases and the J gene end by 3 bases; junction bases not matched to a gene: 10. This CDR3 is 17 amino acids long. Looked up from germline, CDR1 is MNHEY and CDR2 is SVGEGT. The CDR3: CASSRRLAGARTDTQYF. The part of the CDR3 DNA that was read is TGTGCCAGCAGCAGAAGACTAGCGGGGGCCCGAACAGATACG.

As for this clone: At one end the junction does not follow the germline gene, possibly because of a read error. The read terminates 3 residues before the CDR3 end, so the remaining end is supplied by the germline J gene. The V gene is TRBV4-2, the J gene TRBJ2-5; 10 bases fit TRBD1. The CDR3 loop spans 15 amino acids. Per germline, CDR1 LGHNA and CDR2 YNFKEQ. CDR3 DNA (partial): TGCGCCAGCAGCCCGAGACAGGGGGCAGCGGAGACC. Amino acids: CASSPRQGAAET. The entire CDR3 is CASSPRQGAAETQYF.

About this clone: The DNA ends 3 residues before the CDR3 does, and the rest of the CDR3 is filled in from the germline J gene. V is TRBV30 and J is TRBJ2-4; TRBD2 agrees at 9 bases. V shed 5 bases and J 2 bases; nucleotides not matched to a gene: 7. The CDR3 contains 15 residues. Germline V gives CDR1 GTSNPN, CDR2 SVGIG (reference sequence). The chain's CDR3 is CAWAGTSGSKNIQYF. The CDR3 DNA, read in part, is TGTGCCTGGGCCGGCACTAGCGGGTCCAAAAACATT.

Concerning this clone: The read ends 3 residues early relative to the CDR3; the germline J gene fills the gap. The chain couples TRBV18 to TRBJ2-5; the match to TRBD1 covers 8 bases. The CDR3 length is 13 residues. In germline, CDR1 is KGHSH, CDR2 LQKENI. The ends lost 10 bases at V and 4 bases at J; junction bases unmatched: 8. Partial CDR3 DNA: TGTGCCACCCTAAACGGGACAGGAGAGACC. Its translation: CATLNGTGET. The whole CDR3 region reads CATLNGTGETQYF.

Points on this clone: The CDR3 end is not reached by the read, which stops 3 residues before it; the germline J gene fills it in. The rearrangement uses TRBV6-1 and TRBJ1-2, with 7 nucleotides matching TRBD1. The CDR3 covers 14 residues. Germline V lookup: CDR1 MNHNS, CDR2 SASEGT. Incomplete CDR3 DNA: TGTGCCAGCAGTGTTGGGACAGCGTACTACGAC. Amino acids: CASSVGTAYYD. The whole CDR3 region reads CASSVGTAYYDYTF.

Regarding this clone: The read gets to within 3 residues of the CDR3 end, and the germline J gene fills in the rest. V is TRBV7-2 and J is TRBJ1-5; D possibly corresponds to TRBD1 (5 bases). This CDR3 region has 13 residues. V was trimmed by 3 bases and J by 7 bases, leaving 10 bases between them. Germline CDR1 SGHTA, CDR2 FQGNSA. This CDR3 reads CASSLGGDQPQHF. The sequenced CDR3 bases are TGTGCCAGCAGCTTGGGGGGGGACCAGCCC. Together with reference TRBV7-2 and TRBJ1-5, the CDR3 gives the full variable domain: GAGVSQSPSNKVTEKGKDVELRCDPISGHTALYWYRQSLGQGLEFLIYFQGNSAPDKSGLPSDRFSAERTGGSVSTLTIQRTQQEDSAVYLCASSLGGDQPQHFGDGTRLSIL.

As for this clone: The missing CDR3 end, 3 residues past where the read stops, is filled in from the germline J gene. This sequence joins TRBV7-9 and TRBJ2-2, with no clear D. Germline assignment: CDR1 SEHNR and CDR2 FQNEAQ (reference sequence). This CDR3 comprises 15 residues. CDR3 bases read: TGTGCCAGCAGCTTAGGGAGTGCAACTAATGAAAAG. This encodes CASSLGSATNEK. The full CDR3 reads CASSLGSATNEKLFF.

As concerns this clone: The read comes to an end 3 residues before the CDR3 does, leaving the germline J gene to fill in the end. The chain combines TRBV7-2 with TRBJ2-7, with 11 bases fitting TRBD2. V was clipped by 3 bases and J by 6 bases; unmatched bases: 7. The CDR3 is 15 amino acids. Germline loops: CDR1 SGHTA, CDR2 FQGNSA. CDR3 bases read: TGTGCCAGCAGCTTTAGCGGGGGGGCGACTGGCGAG. Encoded protein: CASSFSGGATGE. Given in full, the CDR3 is CASSFSGGATGEQYF.

A note on this clone: The read ends 3 residues shy of where the CDR3 ends; the end is completed using the germline J gene. The J gene is TRBJ2-7, the V gene TRBV9; D might be TRBD1 or TRBD2, each matching 5 bases. The CDR3 loop spans 15 amino acids. Per the germline V gene, CDR1 is SGDLS and CDR2 is YYNGEE. V was cut by 0 bases and J by 3 bases, with 13 bases left in between. The CDR3: CASSVDEGPYYEQYF. Incomplete CDR3 DNA: TGTGCCAGCAGCGTAGATGAGGGGCCCTACTACGAG. Together with reference TRBV9 and TRBJ2-7, the CDR3 gives the full variable domain: DSGVTQTPKHLITATGQRVTLRCSPRSGDLSVYWYQQSLDQGLQFLIQYYNGEERAKGNILERFSAQQFPDLHSELNLSSLELGDSALYFCASSVDEGPYYEQYFGPGTRLTVT.

Turning to this clone: Read data end 3 residues before the CDR3 end; the end is taken from the germline J gene. The V call is TRBV7-6, the J call TRBJ2-3; TRBD2 matches 10 bases. With 2 bases clipped from V and 4 bases from J, the junction kept 9 bases outside the gene matches. The CDR3 spans 17 residues. Germline V gene sequence: CDR1 SGHVS, CDR2 FNYEAQ. CDR3 DNA (partial): TGTGCCAGCAGCTTACTTGGGGGGACTAGCGCAGCAGATACG. This codes for CASSLLGGTSAADT. The whole CDR3 reads CASSLLGGTSAADTQYF.

Concerning this clone: The CDR3 is cut off 3 residues early in the read; its end comes from the germline J gene. The chain carries TRBV24-1 and TRBJ2-1; 11 bases agree with TRBD1. The length of the CDR3 is 13 residues. From germline, CDR1 is KGHDR and CDR2 SFDVKD. V shed 6 bases, J shed 9 bases, and the junction held 3 bases outside the gene matches. Incomplete CDR3 DNA: TGTGCCACCAGTCCGGGACAGGGGGGTGAG. Its protein is CATSPGQGGE. The full CDR3 protein reads CATSPGQGGEQFF.

Of note for this clone: The CDR3 extends 3 residues past the end of the read, so its final part is completed from the germline J gene. This chain links TRBV6-2 or TRBV6-3 with TRBJ1-2; D is possibly TRBD1 (5 bases). CDR3 size: 13 residues. Trimming pared 2 bases from V and 7 bases from J, leaving 11 bases between. The germline V gene has CDR1 MNHEY and CDR2 SVGEGT. CDR3 sequence: CASSYSGARGYTF. Partial CDR3 DNA: TGTGCCAGCAGTTACAGCGGGGCTCGTGGC.

As regards this clone: Read coverage stops 3 residues before the CDR3 terminus; the germline J gene supplies the remainder. The chain employs TRBV5-1 and TRBJ2-5, with 7 bases lining up with TRBD1. The CDR3 is 15 residues long. V shed 4 bases and J 5 bases; nucleotides not matched to a gene: 11. The germline V gene has CDR1 SGHRS and CDR2 YFSETQ. The CDR3 spells CASSILRGSEETQYF. Incomplete CDR3 DNA: TGCGCCAGCAGCATCCTCAGGGGGTCGGAGGAGACC.

The CDR3 sequence is CASSPYDRDDYGQYF. The sequenced part of the CDR3 DNA is TGTGCCAGTAGTCCCTATGACAGGGATGACTATGGT. V and J are TRBV19 and TRBJ2-4; 7 positions agree with TRBD1. Read coverage stops 3 residues before the CDR3 terminus; the germline J gene supplies the remainder. CDR1 is LNHDA and CDR2 is SQIVND in the germline V gene (reference sequence). The CDR3 extends over 15 amino acids.

As concerns this clone: The read is 3 residues too short to cover the CDR3 end, so that end is filled in from the germline J gene. V gene TRBV10-2 combines with J gene TRBJ1-6; D is perhaps TRBD1 (5 bases). CDR1 and CDR2 from the germline V gene are WSHSY and SAAADI. The V and J ends lost 4 bases and 9 bases respectively, with 16 bases between them. The CDR3 spans 15 residues. CDR3 bases read: TGCGCCAGCAGTGCTCTGGAGGGGCGAGCTTCACCC. Its translation is CASSALEGRASP. The CDR3, in full, reads CASSALEGRASPLHF.

As for this clone: The missing CDR3 end, 3 residues past where the read stops, is filled in from the germline J gene. The chain carries TRBV20-1 and TRBJ2-7; TRBD1 aligns across 9 bases. Germline trimming cut 0 bases from V and 2 bases from J; bases unmatched to any gene: 8. This CDR3 has 16 amino acids. The germline gives CDR1 DFQATT, CDR2 SNEGSKA (reference sequence). This CDR3 reads CSARDSSGTGTYEQYF. The part of the CDR3 DNA that was read is TGCAGTGCTAGAGACTCCTCCGGGACAGGGACCTACGAG.

As to this clone: The sequence runs out 3 residues before the end of the CDR3; the remainder is reconstructed from the germline J gene. V gene TRBV20-1 combines with J gene TRBJ2-3; no reliable D call. Germline V gene lookup returns CDR1 DFQATT and CDR2 SNEGSKA (reference sequence). Trimming cost V 3 bases and J 0 bases, with 13 bases left between them. The CDR3 extends over 15 amino acids. This CDR3 is CSASGLLTSTDTQYF. CDR3 DNA (partial): TGCAGTGCTAGTGGGCTACTCACTAGCACAGATACG.

Comments on this clone: The read terminates 3 residues ahead of where the CDR3 ends, so the germline J gene completes it. The chain links TRBV10-3 to TRBJ1-4; 12 bases match TRBD1. Trimming took 5 bases from V and 0 from J; bases not matched to a gene: 4. The CDR3 runs 17 residues. Germline lookup yields CDR1 ENHRY and CDR2 SYGVKD. The CDR3 bases that were read are TGTGCCATCAGTCACGGGACAGGGGGCTCAACTAATGAAAAA. Protein sequence: CAISHGTGGSTNEK. The complete CDR3 protein is CAISHGTGGSTNEKLFF.

The sequenced part of the CDR3 DNA is TGTGCCATCAGTGATTCTCCCGGGACAGCTAATGAAAAA. Translation: CAISDSPGTANEK. The entire CDR3 protein reads CAISDSPGTANEKLFF. The chain joins TRBV10-3 to TRBJ1-4, with TRBD1 matching 7 bases. Read sequence stops 3 residues before the CDR3 end, and the germline J gene provides the missing end. The V segment lost 3 bases and the J segment 3 bases; nucleotides outside the gene matches: 7. This CDR3 is built from 16 residues. Germline CDR1 reads ENHRY; CDR2 reads SYGVKD.

This clone registers large by frequency. The read terminates 3 residues before the CDR3 end, so the remaining end is supplied by the germline J gene. This chain links TRBV6-1 with TRBJ1-1; TRBD1 agrees at 9 bases. This CDR3 contains 13 residues. Per germline, CDR1 MNHNS and CDR2 SASEGT. CDR3 bases read: TGTGCCAGCAGTGAAAGGGGGACAGGGAGG. It yields the protein CASSERGTGR. The CDR3 reads in full as CASSERGTGRAFF.

As regards this clone: Germline is not matched at one junction end, which may reflect a read error. The missing CDR3 end, 3 residues past where the read stops, is filled in from the germline J gene. The chain is built from TRBV4-2 and TRBJ2-5; 7 bases line up with TRBD2. The CDR3 is 14 amino acids. Germline V gives CDR1 LGHNA, CDR2 YNFKEQ. CDR3 DNA (partial): TGCGCCAGCAGCCAAGCGGGACTTACAGAGACC. Protein: CASSQAGLTET. The full CDR3 reads CASSQAGLTETQYF.

About this clone: The read finishes 3 residues shy of the CDR3 end, and the germline J gene is used to complete it. The V call is TRBV7-6, the J call TRBJ2-1; 7 positions agree with TRBD2. CDR3 length equals 14 residues. Germline V gives CDR1 SGHVS, CDR2 FNYEAQ. V was clipped by 3 bases and J by 3 bases; unmatched bases: 2. CDR3 DNA, as far as it was read: TGTGCCAGCAGCTTGGGGGGGAGCTACAATGAG. As protein: CASSLGGSYNE. The full CDR3 is CASSLGGSYNEQFF.

Remarks on this clone: The read ends 3 residues early relative to the CDR3; the germline J gene fills the gap. The chain recombines TRBV20-1 with TRBJ2-3; D possibly corresponds to TRBD1 (6 bases). The CDR3 extends over 14 amino acids. From germline, CDR1 is DFQATT and CDR2 SNEGSKA (reference sequence). The chain's CDR3 is CSARVSPDSRTQYF. The CDR3 DNA, read in part, is TGCAGTGCTAGAGTTTCCCCGGACAGCCGGACG.

Regarding this clone: The sequenced fragment ends 3 residues before the CDR3 boundary, so the rest is inferred from the germline J gene. The rearrangement joins TRBV12-3 or TRBV12-4 to TRBJ2-3, with D unclear. CDR3 length: 14 residues. Trimming cost V 7 bases and J 6 bases, with 17 bases left between them. CDR3 region: CASTESLFLDTQYF. The covered CDR3 bases are TGTGCCAGCACTGAAAGCCTTTTTTTGGATACG.

As to this clone: The read finishes 3 residues shy of the CDR3 end, and the germline J gene is used to complete it. The rearrangement joins TRBV7-6 to TRBJ1-4; D may be TRBD1 (5 bases). The V gene's germline CDR1 is SGHVS and CDR2 FNYEAQ. The CDR3 is 14 amino acids. The CDR3: CASSLDTGANVLFF. CDR3 bases read: TGTGCCAGCAGCTTAGACACTGGGGCCAACGTA.

Points on this clone: The sequenced fragment ends 3 residues before the CDR3 boundary, so the rest is inferred from the germline J gene. Other DNA variants within this sample encode the same CDR3. The chain is built from TRBV20-1 and TRBJ1-2; D uncertain. The ends were cut back, 5 bases at V and 7 bases at J, with 17 bases in the middle. Germline CDR1 and CDR2: DFQATT and SNEGSKA (reference sequence). This CDR3 has 13 residues. Incomplete CDR3 DNA: TGCAGTGCTCCTAACCATCGCACGAGTGGC. Translation: CSAPNHRTSG. The CDR3 in its entirety is CSAPNHRTSGYTF.

Of note for this clone: The read terminates 3 residues ahead of where the CDR3 ends, so the germline J gene completes it. The same CDR3 can be traced to other DNA sequences in this sample. J is TRBJ1-5 and V is TRBV2; 7 nucleotides agree with TRBD1. The CDR3 covers 14 residues. The V and J ends lost 6 bases and 4 bases, in that order; junction bases with no gene match: 6. Germline CDR1 reads SNHLY; CDR2 reads FYNNEI. The CDR3 DNA, read in part, is TGTGCCAGCAGACCCCGGGACAGAAATCAGCCC. Protein sequence: CASRPRDRNQP. The entire CDR3 protein reads CASRPRDRNQPQHF.

This clone is identified as medium-sized (0.01 to 0.1%) from frequency. The DNA ends 3 residues before the CDR3 does, and the rest of the CDR3 is filled in from the germline J gene. The chain carries TRBV19 and TRBJ1-5; D possibly corresponds to TRBD1 (5 bases). CDR1 LNHDA and CDR2 SQIVND come from the germline V gene (reference sequence). The CDR3 is made up of 15 amino acids. Trimming removed 7 bases from V and 0 bases from J, with 13 bases in between. CDR3: CASTSGPNSNQPQHF. CDR3 DNA, as far as it was read: TGTGCCAGTACCTCAGGGCCTAATAGCAATCAGCCC.

Details on this clone: This sample includes further DNA sequences coding for the same CDR3. The sequenced CDR3 bases are TGTGCCAGCAGCGTAGCTGAGGGGAGGGAGACC. It encodes CASSVAEGRET. The full CDR3 protein reads CASSVAEGRETQYF. V gene TRBV9 combines with J gene TRBJ2-5, with TRBD2 as a possible D gene (6 bases). The read stops 3 residues short of the end of the CDR3; the missing end is completed from the germline J gene. CDR1 and CDR2 (germline): SGDLS, YYNGEE. The CDR3 covers 14 residues. V lost 0 bases and J lost 5, with 11 bases in between.

In regard to this clone: The read gets to within 3 residues of the CDR3 end, and the germline J gene fills in the rest. The chain couples TRBV10-1 to TRBJ2-1; no firm D call. With 2 bases removed from V and 4 bases from J, the gap between germline ends came to 18 bases. Germline lookup yields CDR1 WNHNN and CDR2 SYGVQD (reference sequence). The CDR3 extends over 17 amino acids. CDR3 in amino acids: CASSELPTVSVYNEQFF. CDR3 DNA, as far as it was read: TGCGCCAGCAGTGAGCTTCCCACCGTCAGCGTGTACAATGAG.